The text below deals with one T cell receptor beta chain. What it binds is unknown. The data are from a study of human T cells and chemical hapten exposure. Turning to the study itself: The upper back received 0.01% DPC by patch testing, with results read at 6 days. Regarding the study as a whole: Once DPC sensitization occurred, TCRs above 1 in 1000 frequency showed no change.

Specified time point: patch test 2, 6 weeks after DPC sensitization. Treatment in this sample: therapeutic diphenylcyclopropenone sensitization with weekly scalp DPC. Alopecia patients, 18 to 70 years old and DPC-suitable, served as donors. Library preparation tagged each individual cDNA molecule with a unique molecular identifier. TCRdb redid the calling of the RACE reads with MiXCR, one entry per CDR3 protein. This repertoire shows about 70,000 distinct CDR3 sequences, 8.5% found once; its top ten account for roughly 3.8%. This receptor was obtained from a woman between 50 and 59 years old with alopecia areata. Some clones in this sample may be carry-over from other donors' samples. The sample here was whole blood, taken in connection with sensitization to the hapten diphenylcyclopropenone (DPC).

CDR3 bases: TGTGCCAGCAGTTCCGCCCAGCGGAGCATTAGGTATGAGCAGTTCTTC. Its translation is CASSSAQRSIRYEQFF. The gene calls are TRBV12-3 or TRBV12-4 and TRBJ2-1, with a tentative D call TRBD2 (5 bases). The germline V and J ends were trimmed by 4 bases and 8 bases, with 21 bases remaining between them. The CDR3 contains 16 residues.